A selection of T cell receptor beta chains follows, all from one sample in a study of OX40 agonist ivuxolimab in advanced cancers. Repertoires were generated with immunoSEQ multiplex PCR, while TCRdb's copy carries only in-frame clones and drops some. The sample holds 50,000 or so clones, about 88% seen once. The material was CD4+ or CD8+ T cells sorted from blood, obtained in a trial of the OX40 agonist ivuxolimab. The origin of the receptors is an adult with an advanced solid tumor such as melanoma, head and neck, liver or kidney cancer. Each CDR3 is given with its conserved first and last residue. A D gene is named only where the DNA matches it firmly. The size of a clone is reported for some rows only, either as once, few or many, or as a class for expanded clones.

clone size | J gene | D gene | CDR3 length | V gene | CDR3 protein | CDR3 DNA
NA | TRBJ1-3 | NA | 14 | TRBV6-1 | CASSPQGTGNTIYF | TGTGCCAGCAGTCCACAGGGCACTGGAAACACCATATATTTT
NA | TRBJ2-1 | NA | 13 | TRBV5-1 | CASSLVVGNEQFF | TGCGCCAGCAGCTTGGTGGTGGGGAATGAGCAGTTCTTC
NA | TRBJ2-6 | NA | 16 | TRBV5-1 | CASSLDRVRGANVLTF | TGCGCCAGCAGCTTGGACAGGGTGAGAGGGGCCAACGTCCTGACTTTC
NA | TRBJ1-1 | TRBD1 | 18 | TRBV4-1 | CASSQGIVPGQGLSEAFF | TGCGCCAGCAGCCAAGGGATCGTACCGGGACAGGGTCTGTCTGAAGCTTTCTTT
NA | TRBJ2-7 | NA | 14 | TRBV10-1 | CASSPSGHQYEQYF | TGCGCCAGCAGTCCTTCTGGTCACCAGTACGAGCAGTACTTC
once | TRBJ2-7 | NA | 13 | TRBV28 | CATVGQKGYEQYF | TGTGCCACCGTAGGGCAGAAGGGCTACGAGCAGTACTTC
NA | TRBJ2-1 | NA | 13 | TRBV6-5 | CASSSASYNEQFF | TGTGCCAGCAGTTCCGCGTCCTACAATGAGCAGTTCTTC
few | TRBJ2-7 | NA | 14 | TRBV5-4 | CASSVGQGRGEQYF | TGTGCCAGCAGCGTGGGGCAGGGGCGAGGGGAGCAGTACTTC
NA | TRBJ1-1 | NA | 14 | TRBV10-3 | CAIRETGTNPEAFF | TGTGCCATCAGGGAAACCGGGACCAACCCTGAAGCTTTCTTT
NA | TRBJ1-1 | NA | 14 | TRBV15 | CATSRDSTPNEAFF | TGTGCCACCAGCAGAGACTCGACGCCAAATGAAGCTTTCTTT
NA | TRBJ1-4 | NA | 13 | TRBV9 | CASSSGLNEKLFF | TGTGCCAGCAGCTCGGGCCTTAATGAAAAACTGTTTTTT
few | TRBJ2-1 | NA | 12 | TRBV28 | CASSASVDEQFF | TGTGCCAGCAGTGCCAGTGTGGATGAGCAGTTCTTC
once | TRBJ2-3 | NA | 13 | TRBV7-2 | CASSHSTTDTQYF | TGTGCCAGCAGCCACTCGACCACAGATACGCAGTATTTT
few | TRBJ1-4 | NA | 16 | TRBV5-1 | CASSPFGQPTNEKLFF | TGCGCCAGCAGCCCGTTCGGACAGCCAACTAATGAAAAACTGTTTTTT
NA | TRBJ1-6 | TRBD1 | 14 | TRBV11-2 | CASSLDTGAEPLHF | TGTGCCAGCAGCTTAGATACAGGGGCAGAACCCCTCCACTTT
NA | TRBJ2-7 | TRBD2 | 14 | TRBV12-5 | CASAFFGTTYEQYF | TGTGCTAGTGCCTTTTTTGGGACTACCTACGAGCAGTACTTC
NA | TRBJ2-5 | TRBD2 | 15 | TRBV11-2 | CASSLSGGLGETQYF | TGTGCCAGCAGCTTATCTGGCGGACTAGGAGAGACCCAGTACTTC
NA | TRBJ2-5 | NA | 14 | TRBV29-1 | CSVEESSTWETQYF | TGCAGCGTCGAGGAGAGTAGTACGTGGGAGACCCAGTACTTC
few | TRBJ1-3 | NA | 13 | TRBV30 | CACNTALGNTIYF | TGTGCCTGCAATACAGCCCTAGGAAACACCATATATTTT
NA | TRBJ2-1 | TRBD2 | 16 | TRBV11-3 | CASSWTSSGRGNEQFF | TGTGCCAGCAGCTGGACCTCTAGCGGGAGAGGCAATGAGCAGTTCTTC
NA | TRBJ2-4 | TRBD1 | 15 | TRBV19 | CASSIGGTGQNIQYF | TGTGCCAGTAGTATTGGGGGGACAGGGCAAAACATTCAGTACTTC
NA | TRBJ2-5 | NA | 15 | TRBV11-2 | CASSFHLAEQETQYF | TGTGCCAGCAGCTTCCACCTGGCAGAGCAAGAGACCCAGTACTTC
NA | TRBJ2-2 | NA | 18 | TRBV4-1 | CASSQEGGLAQNTGELFF | TGCGCCAGCAGCCAAGAGGGTGGGCTAGCCCAGAACACCGGGGAGCTGTTTTTT
NA | TRBJ2-2 | TRBD2 | 17 | TRBV19 | CASSLKPLAANTGELFF | TGTGCCAGTAGTCTCAAACCACTAGCGGCGAACACCGGGGAGCTGTTTTTT
NA | TRBJ2-2 | NA | 14 | TRBV10-2 | CASSDRPNTGELFF | TGCGCCAGCAGTGATCGTCCTAACACCGGGGAGCTGTTTTTT
NA | TRBJ2-7 | NA | 15 | TRBV7-3 | CASSLFGSFIYEQYF | TGTGCCAGCAGCTTATTCGGCAGTTTTATCTACGAGCAGTACTTC
NA | TRBJ2-2 | TRBD2 | 16 | TRBV10-3 | CAISGGLAGAVGELFF | TGTGCCATCAGTGGAGGACTAGCGGGGGCGGTCGGGGAGCTGTTTTTT
NA | TRBJ1-5 | TRBD1 | 15 | TRBV10-2 | CASSDRTGPNQPQHF | TGCGCCAGCAGTGATCGGACAGGGCCCAATCAGCCCCAGCATTTT
NA | TRBJ1-4 | TRBD1 | 14 | TRBV4-2 | CASSQRQGNEKLFF | TGTGCCAGCAGCCAGCGACAGGGCAATGAAAAACTGTTTTTT
NA | TRBJ2-1 | TRBD2 | 17 | TRBV5-1 | CASKKGLAGGPGNEQFF | TGCGCCAGCAAAAAGGGACTAGCGGGAGGGCCTGGGAATGAGCAGTTCTTC
NA | TRBJ2-7 | TRBD1 | 15 | TRBV5-6 | CASSLNPGTGDEQYF | TGTGCCAGCAGCTTGAACCCCGGGACAGGGGACGAGCAGTACTTC
NA | TRBJ2-2 | NA | 12 | TRBV21-1 | CASPGRSGELFF | TGTGCCAGCCCAGGGAGATCCGGGGAGCTGTTTTTT
once | TRBJ2-1 | NA | 15 | TRBV19 | CASKFQQGVLDEQFF | TGTGCCAGTAAGTTCCAACAGGGAGTACTGGATGAGCAGTTCTTC
NA | TRBJ1-4 | TRBD1 | 16 | TRBV27 | CASSLRTGTGLEKLFF | TGTGCCAGCAGTTTACGCACCGGGACAGGGTTGGAAAAACTGTTTTTT
NA | TRBJ2-5 | TRBD2 | 16 | TRBV7-6 | CASSSSLTSGSETQYF | TGTGCCAGCAGCTCGTCCCTGACTAGCGGGAGTGAGACCCAGTACTTC
NA | TRBJ2-1 | NA | 11 | TRBV2 | CASSVWVEQFF | TGTGCCAGCAGTGTGTGGGTTGAGCAGTTCTTC
NA | TRBJ2-2 | NA | 15 | TRBV9 | CASSVFDGNPGELFF | TGTGCCAGCAGCGTATTCGACGGTAACCCCGGGGAGCTGTTTTTT
NA | TRBJ2-5 | NA | 15 | TRBV25-1 | CASTGGPQTGWTQYF | TGTGCCAGCACGGGGGGACCCCAGACAGGGTGGACCCAGTACTTC
NA | TRBJ2-7 | NA | 15 | TRBV21-1 | CASSKGGTRLYEQYF | TGTGCCAGCAGCAAAGGCGGGACTAGACTCTACGAGCAGTACTTC
once | TRBJ2-5 | NA | 18 | TRBV21-1 | CASSKVGGRTRNQETQYF | TGTGCCAGCAGCAAAGTTGGCGGGAGGACCCGTAACCAAGAGACCCAGTACTTC
NA | TRBJ1-1 | NA | 14 | TRBV4-2 | CASSQVPGDTEAFF | TGTGCCAGCAGCCAAGTCCCCGGGGACACTGAAGCTTTCTTT
few | TRBJ2-2 | TRBD1 | 14 | TRBV29-1 | CSAGTGISTGELFF | TGCAGCGCTGGGACAGGCATTTCCACCGGGGAGCTGTTTTTT
NA | TRBJ2-7 | TRBD1 | 15 | TRBV28 | CASRRQGSTVYEQYF | TGTGCCAGCAGGCGACAGGGCTCTACAGTATACGAGCAGTACTTC
once | TRBJ2-1 | TRBD2 | 15 | TRBV9 | CASSATSGSRNEQFF | TGTGCCAGCAGCGCCACTAGCGGGAGTAGAAATGAGCAGTTCTTC
once | TRBJ2-1 | NA | 15 | TRBV28 | CASSSGVSSYNEQFF | TGTGCCAGCAGTTCTGGGGTCAGCTCCTACAATGAGCAGTTCTTC
NA | TRBJ1-5 | NA | 15 | TRBV18 | CASSPEGGRNQPQHF | TGTGCCAGCTCACCGGAGGGGGGTCGCAATCAGCCCCAGCATTTT
NA | TRBJ2-5 | NA | 14 | TRBV6-5 | CASSYWRSEETQYF | TGTGCCAGCAGTTATTGGCGGAGTGAAGAGACCCAGTACTTC
NA | TRBJ2-7 | NA | 15 | TRBV7-9 | CASSTEGSIPHEQYF | TGTGCCAGCAGCACCGAAGGGTCAATCCCCCACGAGCAGTACTTC
NA | TRBJ2-7 | TRBD2 | 15 | TRBV19 | CASTLTGLAGSEQYF | TGTGCCAGTACCTTGACAGGACTAGCGGGAAGCGAGCAGTACTTC